This TCR beta chain was retrieved from a study of T cell repertoires in cytomegalovirus infection. For the study at large: In public TCR beta signatures, there were indications of both CMV infection and matching HLA type.

TCRdb recomputed calls from the reads with MiXCR, one row per CDR3 protein. The repertoire includes 170,000 or so distinct CDR3 sequences, about 15% of them detected once, and roughly 27% sits in the top ten. The CDR3 loop spans 16 amino acids. CDR1 is SGHVS, CDR2 FQNEAQ, per germline. V shed 6 bases and J 7 bases; nucleotides not matched to a gene: 9. Notes on the study in general: In two of eight donors, the top clonotype was HLA-C-restricted CMV-specific.

The table lists this clonotype with many counts. Its matching antigen is unknown. This TCR came from a human donor in good health (CMV status not recorded). Some clones in this sample may be carry-over from other donors' samples. This chain uses TRBV7-8 with TRBJ2-1; 13 nucleotides line up with TRBD2. Sequenced sample: PBMCs. The CDR3 DNA reads as TGTGCCAGCAGTTTCACACTAGCGGGGGGGCCTAATGAGCAGTTCTTC. This gives the protein CASSFTLAGGPNEQFF.